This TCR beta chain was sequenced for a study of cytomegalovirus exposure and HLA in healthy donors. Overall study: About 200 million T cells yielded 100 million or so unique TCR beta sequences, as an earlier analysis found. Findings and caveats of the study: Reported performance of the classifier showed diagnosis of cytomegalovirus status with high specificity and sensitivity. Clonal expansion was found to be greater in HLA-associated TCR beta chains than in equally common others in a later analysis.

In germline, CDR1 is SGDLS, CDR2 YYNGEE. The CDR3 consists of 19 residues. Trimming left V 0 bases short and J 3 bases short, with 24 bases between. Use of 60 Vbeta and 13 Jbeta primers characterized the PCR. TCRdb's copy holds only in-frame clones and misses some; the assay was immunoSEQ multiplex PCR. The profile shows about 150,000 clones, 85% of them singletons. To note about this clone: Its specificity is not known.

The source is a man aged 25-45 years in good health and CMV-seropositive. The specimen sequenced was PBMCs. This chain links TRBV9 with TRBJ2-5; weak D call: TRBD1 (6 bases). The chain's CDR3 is CASSVAGPGAGQTKETQYF. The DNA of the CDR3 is TGTGCCAGCAGCGTAGCTGGCCCCGGCGCCGGACAGACCAAAGAGACCCAGTACTTC.